These 14 T cell receptor beta chains share one sample of origin, sequenced in a study of metastatic and nonmetastatic thyroid tumors. No patient had received any treatment before thyroid surgery. Using MiXCR, TCRdb reanalyzed the PCR reads. There are tens of thousands of clones in the sample; around 12% occur only once, and 8.5% to 10% lies in the top ten. Sequencing input: tumor tissue. The receptors shown here come from a female donor with papillary thyroid cancer or a benign thyroid nodule (not recorded which). Some clones in this sample may be carry-over from other donors' samples.

The table lists this clone with many counts. This chain uses TRBV5-1 with TRBJ2-2, with a possible D match to TRBD2 (6 bases). Between the trimmed V and J ends, which lost 5 bases and 1 base, there was a span of 12 bases. Germline loops: CDR1 SGHRS, CDR2 YFSETQ. The CDR3 length is 15 residues. The DNA of the CDR3 is TGCGCCAGCAGACCCCAAGCGGGGAACACCGGGGAGCTGTTTTTT. It specifies CASRPQAGNTGELFF.

Ten or more counts support this clone. The rearrangement links TRBV7-9 to TRBJ2-1, with D perhaps matching TRBD2 (6 bases). Trimming left V 1 base short and J 8 bases short, with 9 bases between. Germline CDR1 SEHNR, CDR2 FQNEAQ (reference sequence). There are 13 residues in the CDR3. The CDR3 here is CASSLGQRDEQFF. CDR3 coding DNA: TGTGCCAGCAGCTTAGGGCAGCGGGATGAGCAGTTCTTC.

This clone was found a few times. This chain links TRBV27 with TRBJ2-3; D is uncertain. The CDR3 spans 15 residues. Germline V gene sequence: CDR1 MNHEY, CDR2 SMNVEV (reference sequence). V lost 3 bases to trimming and J lost 6 bases, with 16 bases between them. CDR3 protein: CASSFSPSGVDTQYF. CDR3 bases: TGTGCCAGCAGTTTCAGTCCGTCAGGAGTTGATACGCAGTATTTT.

Ten or more counts support this clone. This chain connects TRBV10-3 to TRBJ1-4; the D gene is possibly TRBD1 (5 bases). The CDR3 length is 17 residues. Germline CDR1 reads ENHRY; CDR2 reads SYGVKD. V lost 4 bases and J lost 4, with 19 bases in between. The CDR3 DNA sequence: TGTGCCATCAGTGGCCGGGACCCGGGAGAGGGTAATGAAAAACTGTTTTTT. It codes for CAISGRDPGEGNEKLFF.

The chain combines TRBV6-1 with TRBJ1-3; 9 nucleotides agree with TRBD1. Germline V lookup: CDR1 MNHNS, CDR2 SASEGT. The J segment lost 16 bases and the V segment lost 0 bases, leaving 13 bases of the junction unmatched. The CDR3 is made up of 15 amino acids. CDR3 sequence reads: CASSEARTGGGWWYF. As DNA, the CDR3 is TGTGCCAGCAGTGAAGCGCGAACAGGGGGCGGGTGGTGGTATTTT.

This clone appeared many times. The chain recombines TRBV11-2 with TRBJ2-7; D not resolved. The CDR3 is 13 amino acids. The V and J ends lost 1 base and 2 bases respectively, with 6 bases between them. From germline, CDR1 is SGHAT and CDR2 FQNNGV. CDR3 sequence (DNA): TGTGCCAGCAGCTTAGTGCCAGCCTACGAGCAGTACTTC. Protein sequence: CASSLVPAYEQYF.

Comment on this clone: This may stem from a read error, because a much larger clone lies one nucleotide away. CDR3 sequence reads: CASSLSEVTRYF. The DNA for the CDR3 is TGCGCCAGCAGCTTGTCAGAAGTCACGCGGTATTTT. The chain combines TRBV5-1 with TRBJ2-3, with D unresolved. Per the germline V gene, CDR1 is SGHRS and CDR2 is YFSETQ. The CDR3 covers 12 residues.

In its sample, this clone was seen a few times. A single base separates this from a much larger clone, so it may be a read error. Additional DNA sequences in this sample encode the identical CDR3. The rearrangement joins TRBV5-1 to TRBJ2-5, with no clear D. The CDR3 contains 13 residues. V was shortened by 0 bases and J by 4 bases, with 7 bases between the two germline ends. CDR1 is SGHRS and CDR2 is YFSETQ in the germline V gene. The chain's CDR3 is CASSLAGGETQYF. CDR3 sequence (DNA): TGCGCCAGCAGCTTGGCCGGTGGAGAGACCCAGTACTTC.

Ten or more counts support this clone. This rearrangement joins TRBV11-2 to TRBJ2-7, with D perhaps TRBD2 (5 bases). V lost 0 bases and J lost 1, with 10 bases in between. The CDR3 runs 15 residues. CDR1 is SGHAT and CDR2 is FQNNGV in the germline V gene. The CDR3 DNA reads as TGTGCCAGCAGCTTAGATAGCGCCAGATCCTACGAGCAGTACTTC. Protein: CASSLDSARSYEQYF.

This clone was seen repeatedly, ten times or more. The chain links TRBV2 to TRBJ2-7; D not resolved. Germline V lookup: CDR1 SNHLY, CDR2 FYNNEI. This CDR3 comprises 11 residues. Trimming pared 6 bases from V and 3 bases from J, leaving 6 bases between. CDR3 coding DNA: TGTGCCAGCAGGAGAAACTACGAGCAGTACTTC. Translation gives CASRRNYEQYF.

This clone was picked up many times. The chain couples TRBV6-1 to TRBJ2-7, with a weak D call TRBD1 (5 bases). This CDR3 region has 14 residues. Germline V lookup: CDR1 MNHNS, CDR2 SASEGT. V was shortened by 7 bases and J by 2 bases, with 15 bases between the two germline ends. The CDR3 DNA reads as TGTGCCAGCACCGCCTGGGCAGGGACCTACGAGCAGTACTTC. Its protein product is CASTAWAGTYEQYF.

This clone was counted ten times or more. The V call is TRBV5-1, the J call TRBJ2-7; D call uncertain. The CDR3 length is 14 residues. V was shortened by 2 bases and J by 2 bases, with 11 bases between the two germline ends. The germline gives CDR1 SGHRS, CDR2 YFSETQ. The CDR3 reads CASSFFGLAYEQYF. Written as DNA, the CDR3 is TGCGCCAGCAGCTTCTTCGGGCTCGCCTACGAGCAGTACTTC.

This clone was found a few times. J is TRBJ2-7 and V is TRBV10-1; TRBD2 is a possible D gene (6 bases). Germline V CDR1 and CDR2: WNHNN, SYGVQD (reference sequence). The CDR3 has 13 residues. V dropped 6 bases and J dropped 6 bases, with 15 bases sitting between them. The CDR3 DNA sequence: TGCGCCAGCAGGGTTACTAGCCCCGGCGAGCAGTACTTC. This codes for CASRVTSPGEQYF.

This chain joins TRBV28 and TRBJ2-2, with 7 bases matching TRBD1. The CDR3 consists of 19 residues. V shed 8 bases and J 0 bases; nucleotides not matched to a gene: 18. The germline gives CDR1 MDHEN, CDR2 SYDVKM. Here the CDR3 DNA reads TGTGCCAGCGGAGTGGGACAGCCCCAGGGCTGTGCGAACACCGGGGAGCTGTTTTTT. The encoded protein is CASGVGQPQGCANTGELFF.